The 12 T cell receptor beta chains reported below all come from one sample, sequenced in a study of blood T cell repertoires in COVID-19. Sequencing was performed with immunoSEQ multiplex PCR; in TCRdb, only in-frame clones are kept and a portion is missing. This table holds about 210,000 clones, about nine tenths found once. Input material: PBMCs or T cells enriched from blood (not recorded which). These receptor sequences come from a man younger than 45 in a cohort exposed to, infected with or recovered from COVID-19 (not recorded which).

The genes are TRBV5-1 and TRBJ1-6; TRBD1 might be the D (6 bases). Germline V gene sequence: CDR1 SGHRS, CDR2 YFSETQ. CDR3 length: 14 residues. The V and J ends lost 2 bases and 7 bases respectively, with 10 bases between them. The CDR3 bases are TGCGCCAGCAGCTTCCGGGACATGAATTCACCCCTCCACTTT. It specifies CASSFRDMNSPLHF.

The chain links TRBV28 to TRBJ2-1; 13 nucleotides match TRBD2. This CDR3 has 16 residues. Germline CDR1 reads MDHEN; CDR2 reads SYDVKM. Losses at the gene ends were 6 bases for V and 2 bases for J; bases not matched to a gene: 4. The CDR3 region has the DNA TGTGCCAGCAGCCACACTAGCGGGAGGGCCTACAATGAGCAGTTCTTC. As protein: CASSHTSGRAYNEQFF.

The CDR3 region has the DNA TGTGCCACCAGTGATCACAGGGGGCTAGACTATGGCTACACCTTC. This gives the protein CATSDHRGLDYGYTF. The chain links TRBV24-1 to TRBJ1-2, with 9 bases lining up with TRBD1. The CDR3 consists of 15 residues. Germline CDR1 is KGHDR and CDR2 is SFDVKD. V lost 3 bases to trimming and J lost 3 bases; unmatched junction nucleotides: 4.

V and J are TRBV10-3 and TRBJ2-5; D is unresolved. Germline values: CDR1 ENHRY, CDR2 SYGVKD. V was shortened by 5 bases and J by 1 base, with 17 bases between the two germline ends. The CDR3 contains 16 residues. CDR3 DNA sequence: TGTGCCATCAGTACCGGCGAGCGCACCACCCAAGAGACCCAGTACTTC. Its protein is CAISTGERTTQETQYF.

The chain combines TRBV4-1 with TRBJ2-1; 7 bases fit TRBD2. The V gene end was trimmed by 3 bases and the J gene end by 10 bases; junction bases not matched to a gene: 12. From germline, CDR1 is MGHRA and CDR2 YSYEKL. The CDR3 is 15 amino acids. The CDR3 nucleotides are TGCGCCAGCAGCCACCCCCGGGACTACCGGAGGGAGCAGTTCTTC. It is translated as CASSHPRDYRREQFF.

The V gene is TRBV18, the J gene TRBJ1-5; D is ambiguous. The CDR3 runs 14 residues. Trimming removed 4 bases at V and 10 bases at J, with 17 bases between. The germline CDR1 and CDR2 sequences are KGHSH and LQKENI. CDR3 sequence (DNA): TGTGCCAGCTCACGGGGTTTCCGCCGGGAACCCCAGCATTTT. It codes for CASSRGFRREPQHF.

The V call is TRBV27, the J call TRBJ2-1; 12 nucleotides match TRBD2. The V gene end was trimmed by 1 base and the J gene end by 0 bases; junction bases not matched to a gene: 16. CDR1 is MNHEY, CDR2 SMNVEV, per germline (reference sequence). This CDR3 region has 22 residues. Here the CDR3 DNA reads TGTGCCAGCAGTTTATTCCACCAAAAGACTAGCGGGAGAATATACTCCTACAATGAGCAGTTCTTC. It codes for CASSLFHQKTSGRIYSYNEQFF.

V usage is TRBV12-2 and J usage is TRBJ1-6; the table's D call, TRBD1, has no DNA check behind it. TRBV12-2 represents a pseudogene. The CDR3 loop spans 19 amino acids. CDR3 in DNA: TGTGCAAGTCGCCCAAAACTCCTTTTACAGGGGGCCCTTGATTCACCCCTCCACTTT. Its protein product is CASRPKLLLQGALDSPLHF.

The J gene is TRBJ1-1, the V gene TRBV9; D not certain. The CDR3 covers 13 residues. Trimming stripped 0 bases from V and 5 bases from J, with 8 bases between. From germline, CDR1 is SGDLS and CDR2 YYNGEE. The CDR3 nucleotides read TGTGCCAGCAGCGTAGATTCACAGACTGAAGCTTTCTTT. Amino acid sequence: CASSVDSQTEAFF.

The chain joins TRBV5-1 to TRBJ2-5; TRBD2 aligns across 8 bases. This CDR3 comprises 13 residues. With 8 bases clipped from V and 4 bases from J, the junction kept 7 bases outside the gene matches. CDR1 is SGHRS, CDR2 YFSETQ, per germline. In DNA, the CDR3 is TGCGCCAGTAGACTTCGGGGGGGAGAGACCCAGTACTTC. Amino acid sequence: CASRLRGGETQYF.

The rearrangement uses TRBV27 and TRBJ1-4; 7 nucleotides line up with TRBD1. CDR1 and CDR2 (germline): MNHEY, SMNVEV (reference sequence). The V and J ends lost 6 bases and 11 bases, in that order; junction bases with no gene match: 3. The CDR3 runs 11 residues. CDR3 DNA: TGTGCCAGCAGAACAGGGGTTAAACTGTTTTTT. It yields the protein CASRTGVKLFF.

The chain is built from TRBV6-5 and TRBJ1-2; D uncertain. CDR1 is MNHEY and CDR2 is SVGAGI in the germline V gene. The germline V and J ends were trimmed by 5 bases and 0 bases, with 10 bases remaining between them. This CDR3 comprises 14 residues. The CDR3 DNA reads as TGTGCCAGCAGTCCGAGGGTTTCTAACTATGGCTACACCTTC. The encoded protein is CASSPRVSNYGYTF.